Each of the 21 T cell receptor beta chains below was sequenced from the same sample in a study of cytomegalovirus exposure and HLA in healthy donors. The PCR was carried out with 60 Vbeta primers and 13 Jbeta primers. The protocol was immunoSEQ multiplex PCR, while the TCRdb copy is restricted to in-frame clones and leaves out a portion. This table lists 90,000 to 100,000 clones. Sequencing was performed on PBMCs. The receptors shown here come from a woman aged 25 to 39 in good health and CMV-seronegative.

The chain carries TRBV4-1 and TRBJ2-2, with D tentatively TRBD2 (5 bases). The CDR3 extends over 16 amino acids. The V end lost 8 bases, the J end lost 2 bases, and 18 bases lay between the germline ends. The germline CDR1 and CDR2 sequences are MGHRA and YSYEKL. This CDR3 is CASRLLTGRNTGELFF. The CDR3 DNA is TGCGCCAGCCGCCTCCTCACGGGAAGAAACACCGGGGAGCTGTTTTTT.

This chain joins TRBV5-6 and TRBJ2-3; no reliable D call. Germline lookup yields CDR1 SGHDT and CDR2 YYEEEE. This CDR3 spans 16 amino acids. The ends were cut back, 4 bases at V and 0 bases at J, with 15 bases in the middle. CDR3: CASSLLPITSTDTQYF. The CDR3 nucleotides are TGTGCCAGCAGCCTACTACCAATTACTAGCACAGATACGCAGTATTTT.

The V gene is TRBV6-1, the J gene TRBJ2-5; D remains ambiguous. Germline loops: CDR1 MNHNS, CDR2 SASEGT. The CDR3 contains 13 residues. The ends were cut back, 3 bases at V and 3 bases at J, with 8 bases in the middle. The CDR3 coding sequence is TGTGCCAGCAGTGACAGGTGGAAAGAGACCCAGTACTTC. This encodes CASSDRWKETQYF.

V and J are TRBV27 and TRBJ1-5; D gene ambiguous. This CDR3 has 15 amino acids. The ends were cut back, 1 base at V and 0 bases at J, with 7 bases in the middle. CDR1 and CDR2 from the germline V gene are MNHEY and SMNVEV (reference sequence). The CDR3 DNA follows: TGTGCCAGCAGTTTATACAGCTATAGCAATCAGCCCCAGCATTTT. Amino acids: CASSLYSYSNQPQHF.

V gene TRBV6-6 combines with J gene TRBJ1-1; D call uncertain. Trimming removed 0 bases at V and 2 bases at J, with 10 bases between. The germline V gene encodes CDR1 MNHNY and CDR2 SVGAGI (reference sequence). This CDR3 has 15 amino acids. CDR3 coding DNA: TGTGCCAGCAGTTACTCGATCCTCGGTAACACTGAAGCTTTCTTT. Protein: CASSYSILGNTEAFF.

V is TRBV21-1 and J is TRBJ1-3; the listed D gene, TRBD1, was not tested against the DNA. TRBV21-1 is a recognized pseudogene. There are 14 residues in the CDR3. The CDR3 loop is CASSKGQGGNTIYF. The DNA for the CDR3 is TGTGCCAGCAGCAAAGGGCAGGGAGGAAACACCATATATTTT.

The chain links TRBV2 to TRBJ1-5; D call uncertain. Per the germline V gene, CDR1 is SNHLY and CDR2 is FYNNEI. The length of the CDR3 is 12 residues. Trimming stripped 0 bases from V and 10 bases from J, with 7 bases between. CDR3 DNA sequence: TGTGCCAGCAGTGAAGCGCAGATACCCCAGCATTTT. This sequence encodes CASSEAQIPQHF.

J is TRBJ1-6 and V is TRBV5-1, with 11 bases identical to TRBD1. The ends lost 1 base at V and 7 bases at J; junction bases unmatched: 7. This CDR3 contains 17 residues. The germline V gene encodes CDR1 SGHRS and CDR2 YFSETQ. Written as DNA, the CDR3 is TGCGCCAGCAGCTTGTCGGACAGGGGGCAGGGGAATTCACCCCTCCACTTT. Its translation is CASSLSDRGQGNSPLHF.

The gene calls are TRBV5-4 and TRBJ2-2; D not resolved. V shed 6 bases and J shed 3 bases, with 12 bases lying between them. The CDR3 runs 14 residues. Per germline, CDR1 SGHNT and CDR2 YYREEE (reference sequence). As DNA, the CDR3 is TGTGCCAGCACCACCACGGTGGACACCGGGGAGCTGTTTTTT. It encodes CASTTTVDTGELFF.

This chain links TRBV6-5 with TRBJ2-7, with 11 bases lining up with TRBD2. This CDR3 has 15 residues. Germline V gene data show CDR1 as MNHEY and CDR2 as SVGAGI. V was clipped by 6 bases and J by 0 bases; unmatched bases: 4. CDR3 residues: CASRPSGGSSYEQYF. The DNA for the CDR3 is TGTGCCAGCAGGCCTAGCGGGGGGAGCTCCTACGAGCAGTACTTC.

This CDR3 is CASSQVIADEQYF. In DNA form, the CDR3 reads TGCGCCAGCAGCCAAGTGATAGCGGACGAGCAGTACTTC. V and J are TRBV4-1 and TRBJ2-7; D possibly corresponds to TRBD2 (6 bases). Looked up from germline, CDR1 is MGHRA and CDR2 is YSYEKL. Trimming took off 1 base at V and 5 bases at J, with 9 bases between the two ends. The CDR3 is 13 amino acids.

The chain links TRBV7-2 to TRBJ2-1, with D tentatively TRBD2 (5 bases). The CDR3 is 17 amino acids. Germline CDR1 is SGHTA and CDR2 is FQGNSA. Between the trimmed V and J ends, which lost 5 bases and 4 bases, there was a span of 21 bases. The CDR3 region is CASSPSGRLLLYNEQFF. CDR3 nucleotide sequence: TGTGCCAGCAGCCCCTCGGGAAGACTGCTACTGTACAATGAGCAGTTCTTC.

This chain links TRBV27 with TRBJ2-5, with D perhaps matching TRBD1 (5 bases). The CDR3 runs 12 residues. The V gene's germline CDR1 is MNHEY and CDR2 SMNVEV (reference sequence). Trimming removed 11 bases from V and 1 base from J, with 11 bases in between. The DNA of the CDR3 is TGTGCCGCAGGCAGGGCCCAAGAGACCCAGTACTTC. Protein product: CAAGRAQETQYF.

This CDR3 reads CASSSGTASTLNTEAFF. CDR3 sequence (DNA): TGTGCCAGCAGCTCCGGGACAGCCTCCACGTTGAACACTGAAGCTTTCTTT. V gene TRBV13 combines with J gene TRBJ1-1; 7 bases match TRBD1. The V gene's germline CDR1 is PRHDT and CDR2 FYEKMQ (reference sequence). J lost 0 bases, V lost 4 bases, and 11 bases had no gene match. There are 17 residues in the CDR3. Full variable domain (remainder filled in from reference TRBV13 and TRBJ1-1): AAGVIQSPRHLIKEKRETATLKCYPIPRHDTVYWYQQGPGQDPQFLISFYEKMQSDKGSIPDRFSAQQFSDYHSELNMSSLELGDSALYFCASSSGTASTLNTEAFFGQGTRLTVV.

The rearrangement joins TRBV7-9 to TRBJ1-1; D remains ambiguous. Germline CDR1 and CDR2: SEHNR and FQNEAQ (reference sequence). V lost 5 bases and J 5 bases, leaving 15 bases between the germline ends. The CDR3 has 14 amino acids. CDR3 protein: CASSPFRRGTEAFF. The CDR3 bases are TGTGCCAGCAGCCCCTTTAGGCGGGGTACTGAAGCTTTCTTT.

This rearrangement joins TRBV27 to TRBJ1-5; unclear D gene. V was trimmed by 5 bases and J by 3 bases, leaving 14 bases between them. Germline CDR1 reads MNHEY; CDR2 reads SMNVEV (reference sequence). CDR3 length: 15 amino acids. The CDR3 DNA sequence: TGTGCCAGCAGTATTTACGGAGGGCTCAATCAGCCCCAGCATTTT. Protein: CASSIYGGLNQPQHF.

The gene calls are TRBV19 and TRBJ2-1, with 9 bases matching TRBD1. Germline V CDR1 and CDR2: LNHDA, SQIVND (reference sequence). After removal of 6 bases from V and 4 bases from J, the junction contained 7 bases not matched to a gene. This CDR3 is built from 15 residues. CDR3 in amino acids: CASSGTGGAYNEQFF. The CDR3 bases are TGTGCCAGTAGCGGAACAGGGGGCGCGTACAATGAGCAGTTCTTC.

This sequence joins TRBV25-1 and TRBJ1-2, with 8 bases lining up with TRBD1. The CDR3 is 15 amino acids. Germline CDR1 is MGHDK and CDR2 is SYGVNS. The junction had 10 bases not matched to a gene; V was cut back by 6 bases and J by 4 bases. This CDR3 reads CASSTNYRGFYGYTF. CDR3 nucleotides: TGTGCCAGCAGCACTAATTACAGGGGGTTCTATGGCTACACCTTC.

The chain couples TRBV30 to TRBJ2-1, with 13 bases lining up with TRBD2. The CDR3 runs 15 residues. Trimming at V came to 5 bases and at J to 2 bases, leaving 3 bases not matched to a gene. CDR1 and CDR2 (germline): GTSNPN, SVGIG (reference sequence). The CDR3 DNA is TGTGCCTGGTCACTAGCGGGGGGGCCCTACAATGAGCAGTTCTTC. This gives the protein CAWSLAGGPYNEQFF. Drawing the rest from reference TRBV30 and TRBJ2-1, the complete variable domain is SQTIHQWPATLVQPVGSPLSLECTVEGTSNPNLYWYRQAAGRGLQLLFYSVGIGQISSEVPQNLSASRPQDRQFILSSKKLLLSDSGFYLCAWSLAGGPYNEQFFGPGTRLTVL.

The chain uses TRBV6-5 and TRBJ1-3, with TRBD1 as a possible D gene (5 bases). The CDR3 covers 16 residues. Trimming shortened V by 4 bases and J by 0 bases, and 13 bases separated the two germline ends. In germline, CDR1 is MNHEY, CDR2 SVGAGI. CDR3 DNA sequence: TGTGCCAGCAGTTCCTATAAGGGGTACTCTGGAAACACCATATATTTT. It translates to CASSSYKGYSGNTIYF.

The chain couples TRBV27 to TRBJ2-5; 7 bases fit TRBD1. This CDR3 region has 14 residues. J lost 5 bases, V lost 3 bases, and 6 bases had no gene match. Per the germline V gene, CDR1 is MNHEY and CDR2 is SMNVEV (reference sequence). CDR3 in amino acids: CASSFQGERETQYF. The CDR3 DNA follows: TGTGCCAGCAGTTTCCAGGGGGAGAGGGAGACCCAGTACTTC.